Below, 17 T cell receptor beta chains from the same sample are listed, as sequenced in a study of long-term antiretroviral therapy in people with HIV. They ran version v3.0 of the immunoSEQ assay at survey level. This table comes from immunoSEQ multiplex PCR, and its TCRdb copy is limited to in-frame clones, with some not included. The sample has 25,000 or so clones; over 85% are singletons. Sequences were derived from unsorted PBMCs, sampled 6.2 years after starting antiretroviral therapy. The receptors shown here come from a middle-aged man with HIV.

The chain is built from TRBV13 and TRBJ2-3; TRBD2 aligns across 10 bases. This CDR3 region has 19 residues. The ends lost 0 bases at V and 2 bases at J; junction bases unmatched: 11. Germline V gene lookup returns CDR1 PRHDT and CDR2 FYEKMQ (reference sequence). CDR3 sequence: CASSLGSTGLAEITDTQYF. The CDR3 bases are TGTGCCAGCAGCTTAGGCTCTACCGGACTAGCGGAGATCACAGATACGCAGTATTTT.

CDR3 protein: CASSLQGAGTDTQYF. CDR3 in DNA: TGTGCCAGCAGCCTGCAGGGGGCGGGCACAGATACGCAGTATTTT. This chain joins TRBV5-6 and TRBJ2-3; 8 bases fit TRBD1. Germline V gene sequence: CDR1 SGHDT, CDR2 YYEEEE. This CDR3 comprises 15 residues. V shed 4 bases and J 1 base; nucleotides not matched to a gene: 5.

DNA of the CDR3: TGTGCCAGCAGCCAATTTAGCGGGGTTTACGAGCAGTACTTC. Its protein product is CASSQFSGVYEQYF. This chain connects TRBV14 to TRBJ2-7, with TRBD2 matching over 8 bases. Germline V gives CDR1 SGHDN, CDR2 FVKESK. The CDR3 is made up of 14 amino acids. The J segment lost 4 bases and the V segment lost 2 bases, leaving 4 bases of the junction unmatched.

The J gene is TRBJ2-1, the V gene TRBV20-1; no definite D call. V was pared by 4 bases and J by 5 bases, with 6 bases between. Germline lookup yields CDR1 DFQATT and CDR2 SNEGSKA (reference sequence). The CDR3 covers 11 residues. The CDR3 spells CSATKNNEQFF. The CDR3 nucleotides read TGCAGTGCTACTAAAAACAATGAGCAGTTCTTC.

J is TRBJ2-1 and V is TRBV4-1; 11 bases are a match to TRBD2. The CDR3 consists of 16 residues. CDR1 and CDR2 (germline): MGHRA, YSYEKL. The trim removed 0 bases at V and 6 bases at J, leaving 4 bases unmatched. CDR3 protein: CASSQEIAGGLNEQFF. In DNA form, the CDR3 reads TGCGCCAGCAGCCAAGAAATAGCGGGGGGGCTCAATGAGCAGTTCTTC.

V gene TRBV7-6 combines with J gene TRBJ1-3; tentatively, D is TRBD1 (5 bases). The CDR3 has 17 amino acids. V lost 5 bases to trimming and J lost 0 bases, with 17 bases between them. Germline V gives CDR1 SGHVS, CDR2 FNYEAQ. The CDR3 DNA is TGTGCCAGCAGCCCGGATGCTCCGGGACCCTCTGGAAACACCATATATTTT. Its protein product is CASSPDAPGPSGNTIYF.

This clone was found once. The chain links TRBV9 to TRBJ2-3, with D unclear. CDR1 SGDLS and CDR2 YYNGEE come from the germline V gene. The CDR3 extends over 14 amino acids. Between the trimmed V and J ends, which lost 0 bases and 6 bases, there was a span of 11 bases. CDR3 nucleotide sequence: TGTGCCAGCAGCGTAGAAGCTATTTCGGATACGCAGTATTTT. Its translation: CASSVEAISDTQYF.

The chain employs TRBV4-2 and TRBJ2-7, with 8 bases lining up with TRBD2. Per the germline V gene, CDR1 is LGHNA and CDR2 is YNFKEQ. The J segment lost 5 bases and the V segment lost 0 bases, leaving 12 bases of the junction unmatched. The CDR3 length is 17 residues. The CDR3 bases are TGTGCCAGCAGCCAAGATCCGACGGGGGGGCCGAAGGACGAGCAGTACTTC. It encodes CASSQDPTGGPKDEQYF.

The chain has TRBV18 and TRBJ2-2; 13 bases are shared with TRBD2. Trimming cost V 5 bases and J 3 bases; bases outside gene matches: 15. There are 20 residues in the CDR3. CDR1 and CDR2 from the germline V gene are KGHSH and LQKENI. This CDR3 is CASSFPGLAGPTMDTGELFF. CDR3 in DNA: TGTGCCAGCTCATTCCCGGGACTAGCGGGGCCAACCATGGACACCGGGGAGCTGTTTTTT.

This clone was observed a single time. The chain recombines TRBV19 with TRBJ1-6, with D unresolved. The length of the CDR3 is 15 residues. Germline CDR1 and CDR2: LNHDA and SQIVND (reference sequence). Trimming took 10 bases from V and 2 from J, leaving 15 bases between them. The CDR3 loop reads CATREGHTYNSPLHF. The DNA for the CDR3 is TGTGCCACGCGGGAAGGGCATACCTATAATTCACCCCTCCACTTT.

The CDR3 coding sequence is TGCAGCGTTCCGGGGCCCCAACTTGGGACAGAAAAACTGTTTTTT. This gives the protein CSVPGPQLGTEKLFF. The J gene is TRBJ1-4, the V gene TRBV29-1; TRBD1 is a possible D gene (6 bases). The germline V gene has CDR1 SQVTM and CDR2 ANQGSEA. The ends were cut back, 5 bases at V and 8 bases at J, with 21 bases in the middle. CDR3 size: 15 residues.

V is TRBV6-1 and J is TRBJ2-7; D call uncertain. V lost 7 bases, J lost 0 bases, and 7 bases lay in between. Germline CDR1 MNHNS, CDR2 SASEGT. The CDR3 has 12 residues. The CDR3, as DNA: TGTGCCAGCAATTACGCCTCCTACGAGCAGTACTTC. Translated: CASNYASYEQYF.

The chain combines TRBV6-5 with TRBJ1-5, with D unclear. Germline lookup yields CDR1 MNHEY and CDR2 SVGAGI. The CDR3 runs to 13 residues. V was clipped by 6 bases and J by 5 bases, with 11 bases between them. The CDR3 nucleotides are TGTGCCAGCAGGACGTACAGAGATCAGCCCCAGCATTTT. It specifies CASRTYRDQPQHF.

This clone appeared a single time. The V gene is TRBV6-5, the J gene TRBJ2-7; 7 bases are a match to TRBD1. Trimming at V came to 6 bases and at J to 3 bases, leaving 5 bases not matched to a gene. Germline CDR1 is MNHEY and CDR2 is SVGAGI. The CDR3 is made up of 13 amino acids. CDR3 in DNA: TGTGCCAGCAGGGGGACAGCTAACTACGAGCAGTACTTC. Encoded protein: CASRGTANYEQYF.

The genes are TRBV28 and TRBJ2-1, with 9 bases that match TRBD2. J was trimmed by 4 bases and V by 2 bases; bases with no gene match: 9. The CDR3 consists of 17 residues. Per the germline V gene, CDR1 is MDHEN and CDR2 is SYDVKM. The CDR3 loop is CASSLPSGTSRYNEQFF. In nucleotides, the CDR3 is TGTGCCAGCAGTTTACCATCCGGGACTAGCAGGTACAATGAGCAGTTCTTC.

In nucleotides, the CDR3 is TGTGCCAGCAGGGGGGGACAGTTTAGCACAGATACGCAGTATTTT. Translation: CASRGGQFSTDTQYF. The V call is TRBV28, the J call TRBJ2-3; D possibly corresponds to TRBD1 (7 bases). The CDR3 spans 15 residues. CDR1 and CDR2 from the germline V gene are MDHEN and SYDVKM. Trimming left V 6 bases short and J 0 bases short, with 13 bases between.

V is TRBV5-1 and J is TRBJ2-2; D possibly corresponds to TRBD2 (6 bases). The germline V and J ends were trimmed by 0 bases and 1 base, with 10 bases remaining between them. The CDR3 has 16 residues. Germline V CDR1 and CDR2: SGHRS, YFSETQ. CDR3 in amino acids: CASSLGRGVNTGELFF. CDR3 DNA: TGCGCCAGCAGCTTGGGGCGGGGAGTGAACACCGGGGAGCTGTTTTTT.